Following are 18 T cell receptor beta chains from one sample sequenced in a study of naive and memory T cell subsets. General study points: A few larger clonotypes appeared in naive repertoires, especially CD8, possibly memory cells re-expressing CD45RA.

Two oligonucleotides, mixed equimolar, formed the beta constant-region primer covering TRBC1 and TRBC2. The ligated cDNA underwent four PCR rounds using SP2 and nested alpha and beta constant-region primers. From the UMI-ligation and nested PCR reads, TCRdb called clonotypes with MiXCR, one entry per CDR3 protein. The sample records about 150,000 distinct CDR3 sequences, approximately 22% being singletons. Their antigens are not known. The sample consisted of naive CD4+ T cells from blood. The receptors were gathered from a human donor in good health.

This clonotype was observed at least ten times. The rearrangement joins TRBV20-1 to TRBJ2-1, with D possibly being TRBD1 (5 bases). CDR3 size: 15 residues. The germline V and J ends were trimmed by 0 bases and 6 bases, with 15 bases remaining between them. CDR1 is DFQATT and CDR2 is SNEGSKA in the germline V gene (reference sequence). CDR3 sequence reads: CSARDVAGPVNEQFF. Here the CDR3 DNA reads TGCAGTGCTAGAGATGTAGCAGGGCCAGTCAATGAGCAGTTCTTC.

There are many counts of this clonotype. DNA for the CDR3: TGTGCCAGCAGCCCGAGCGGCACAACCTACAATGAGCAGTTCTTC. It specifies CASSPSGTTYNEQFF. The chain is built from TRBV11-3 and TRBJ2-1; weak D call: TRBD2 (5 bases). In germline, CDR1 is SGHNT, CDR2 YENEEA. Trimming stripped 5 bases from V and 2 bases from J, with 13 bases between. The CDR3 length is 15 residues.

The gene calls are TRBV15 and TRBJ2-1, with TRBD2 matching over 9 bases. Germline V gene data show CDR1 as LNHNV and CDR2 as YYDKDF (reference sequence). This CDR3 is built from 19 residues. The J segment lost 7 bases and the V segment lost 2 bases, leaving 18 bases of the junction unmatched. CDR3 sequence (DNA): TGTGCCACCAGCAGAACCCTACAATCTTTAGCGGGAGTTCGGAATGAGCAGTTCTTC. Protein product: CATSRTLQSLAGVRNEQFF.

This clonotype has at least ten counts. This chain uses TRBV18 with TRBJ2-6; D gene ambiguous. With 3 bases removed from V and 0 bases from J, the gap between germline ends came to 12 bases. The CDR3 spans 17 residues. Germline assignment: CDR1 KGHSH and CDR2 LQKENI. This CDR3 reads CASSPFVSDSGANVLTF. DNA of the CDR3: TGTGCCAGCTCACCTTTCGTGAGTGACTCTGGGGCCAACGTCCTGACTTTC.

The chain links TRBV2 to TRBJ1-5, with a weak D call TRBD1 (6 bases). Trimming took 6 bases from V and 3 from J, leaving 15 bases between them. The CDR3 consists of 15 residues. Germline-derived CDR1 and CDR2 are SNHLY and FYNNEI. The CDR3 nucleotides are TGTGCCAGCAGAGAACAGGGAACGAACAATCAGCCCCAGCATTTT. It codes for CASREQGTNNQPQHF.

This chain uses TRBV6-2 or TRBV6-3 with TRBJ1-2; 7 bases are a match to TRBD1. CDR1 MNHEY and CDR2 SVGEGT come from the germline V gene. With 3 bases clipped from V and 5 bases from J, the junction kept 21 bases outside the gene matches. The CDR3 covers 19 residues. The CDR3 sequence: CASSYSTGSSFPIGYGYTF. DNA for the CDR3: TGTGCCAGCAGTTATTCGACAGGGTCATCTTTTCCGATCGGATATGGCTACACCTTC.

This clonotype was seen at least ten times. The chain recombines TRBV7-8 with TRBJ2-7; no definite D call. CDR1 is SGHVS, CDR2 FQNEAQ, per germline. The CDR3 extends over 14 amino acids. V was trimmed by 6 bases and J by 3 bases, leaving 15 bases between them. CDR3 in amino acids: CASSLRYQNYEQYF. CDR3 DNA: TGTGCCAGCAGTCTTAGGTACCAGAACTACGAGCAGTACTTC.

The chain has TRBV9 and TRBJ2-3; D remains ambiguous. V was trimmed by 0 bases and J by 0 bases, leaving 8 bases between them. The CDR3 runs 15 residues. Germline values: CDR1 SGDLS, CDR2 YYNGEE. This chain's CDR3 is CASSVVGSSTDTQYF. CDR3 nucleotide sequence: TGTGCCAGCAGCGTAGTAGGCTCTAGCACAGATACGCAGTATTTT.

The J gene is TRBJ2-7, the V gene TRBV12-3 or TRBV12-4; the D gene is possibly TRBD2 (6 bases). The V end was cut by 3 bases, the J end by 3 bases, with 15 bases between. CDR3 size: 15 residues. The CDR3 nucleotides read TGTGCCAGCAGTTTTTCGGGGAGGAAAAACTACGAGCAGTACTTC. This sequence encodes CASSFSGRKNYEQYF.

This clonotype was detected a few times. This sequence joins TRBV29-1 and TRBJ2-7; 7 bases are a match to TRBD1. The CDR3 consists of 12 residues. CDR1 SQVTM and CDR2 ANQGSEA come from the germline V gene. J gave up 5 bases and V 4 bases, and 5 bases lay outside the gene matches. The CDR3 coding sequence is TGCAGCGTTGCCCGGGACAGCGACGAGCAGTACTTC. Its protein product is CSVARDSDEQYF.

The chain links TRBV7-9 to TRBJ2-2; D ambiguous. Germline V gene lookup returns CDR1 SEHNR and CDR2 FQNEAQ (reference sequence). The length of the CDR3 is 14 residues. V lost 9 bases and J 1 base, leaving 12 bases between the germline ends. This chain's CDR3 is CASELSRNTGELFF. The CDR3 DNA sequence: TGTGCCAGTGAATTGAGTCGGAACACCGGGGAGCTGTTTTTT.

This clonotype was seen more than once but under ten times. This chain joins TRBV30 and TRBJ2-5; no clear D. This CDR3 contains 13 residues. Germline-derived CDR1 and CDR2 are GTSNPN and SVGIG (reference sequence). V lost 1 base and J lost 1, with 7 bases in between. The CDR3 region is CAWSAHFQETQYF. Written as DNA, the CDR3 is TGTGCCTGGAGTGCTCACTTCCAAGAGACCCAGTACTTC.

This clonotype was seen only a few times. The chain joins TRBV29-1 to TRBJ2-1, with 7 bases fitting TRBD2. The germline gives CDR1 SQVTM, CDR2 ANQGSEA. With V trimmed by 4 bases and J by 10 bases, 10 bases remained unmatched. This CDR3 spans 13 amino acids. The DNA for the CDR3 is TGCAGCGTTGGGCATGGGAGGGATGGCGAGCAGTTCTTC. Translation gives CSVGHGRDGEQFF.

The chain uses TRBV29-1 and TRBJ2-3, with 9 nucleotides matching TRBD2. J gave up 1 base and V 2 bases, and 13 bases lay outside the gene matches. The CDR3 length is 18 residues. Germline V gene lookup returns CDR1 SQVTM and CDR2 ANQGSEA. The CDR3 DNA reads TGCAGCGTTGAACGTAGCGGGAGTTCCCGACCCCGCACAGATACGCAGTATTTT. Amino acids: CSVERSGSSRPRTDTQYF.

This clonotype was seen at least ten times. This chain uses TRBV7-3 with TRBJ2-1; TRBD2 aligns across 8 bases. Unmatched junction bases numbered 8, after V lost 2 bases and J lost 5 bases. This CDR3 has 16 amino acids. Germline loops: CDR1 SGHTA, CDR2 FQGTGA. The CDR3 is CASSLYGGVGHNEQFF. The CDR3, as DNA: TGTGCCAGCAGCTTATACGGGGGGGTAGGACACAATGAGCAGTTCTTC.

With regard to this clonotype: The junction shows a germline mismatch at one end, possibly a read error. This sequence joins TRBV5-6 and TRBJ2-1; the match to TRBD1 covers 9 bases. Germline V gene sequence: CDR1 SGHDT, CDR2 YYEEEE. The CDR3 is 15 residues long. This chain's CDR3 is CASTLGDRVTNEQFF. The CDR3 nucleotides are TGTGCCAGCACCTTGGGGGACAGGGTAACCAATGAGCAGTTCTTC.

The chain has TRBV27 and TRBJ2-1; the D is unclear. This CDR3 is built from 14 residues. V lost 5 bases, J lost 0 bases, and 8 bases lay in between. From germline, CDR1 is MNHEY and CDR2 SMNVEV (reference sequence). CDR3 DNA: TGTGCCAGCAGTCGGCAGAGCTCCTACAATGAGCAGTTCTTC. This gives the protein CASSRQSSYNEQFF.

The genes are TRBV20-1 and TRBJ2-3; 14 nucleotides match TRBD2. Germline CDR1 is DFQATT and CDR2 is SNEGSKA (reference sequence). The V and J ends lost 3 bases and 3 bases, in that order; junction bases with no gene match: 14. The CDR3 is 19 residues long. The CDR3 here is CSASSWGLAGDRITDTQYF. The CDR3 DNA is TGCAGTGCTAGTAGCTGGGGACTAGCGGGAGATAGAATAACAGATACGCAGTATTTT.